This section outlines one T cell receptor beta chain sequence together with its context. CDR3 length: 15 amino acids. V lost 3 bases and J lost 7; bases outside the gene matches: 9. CDR1 and CDR2 from the germline V gene are SEHNR and FQNEAQ (reference sequence). This specimen comes from a study of OX40 agonist ivuxolimab in advanced cancers. Study at large: The patients received agonistic anti-OX40 (CD134) antibody ivuxolimab.

The protocol was immunoSEQ multiplex PCR, while the TCRdb copy is restricted to in-frame clones and leaves out a portion. The data show 81,000 or so clones, 91% seen once. Patients with autoimmune history or systemic immunosuppression were excluded. The chain recombines TRBV7-9 with TRBJ2-1; TRBD2 aligns across 7 bases. The TCR was taken from an adult with an advanced solid tumor such as melanoma, head and neck, liver or kidney cancer. The material sequenced was CD4+ or CD8+ T cells sorted from blood, taken in a trial of the OX40 agonist ivuxolimab. This CDR3 is CASSFASGKFNEQFF. The CDR3, as DNA: TGTGCCAGCAGCTTTGCTAGCGGCAAGTTTAATGAGCAGTTCTTC.